Following are 21 T cell receptor beta chains from one sample sequenced in a study of response to subunit inactivated influenza vaccine. One entry per CDR3 protein, called by TCRdb with MiXCR from the RT-PCR reads. The table lists some 640,000 distinct CDR3 sequences, 11% to 15% of them singletons. The specimen was PBMCs from blood, collected around two weeks before vaccination. The receptors originated from a man aged 50 or older who received an inactivated influenza vaccine.

The rearrangement joins TRBV12-3 or TRBV12-4 to TRBJ2-4; 12 bases map to TRBD2. The J segment lost 6 bases and the V segment lost 5 bases, leaving 8 bases of the junction unmatched. CDR3 size: 16 residues. DNA of the CDR3: TGTGCCAGCAGTCCCCCCGGACTAGCGGGGTTAAACATTCAGTACTTC. Translation gives CASSPPGLAGLNIQYF.

This clonotype occurred a few times. The chain is built from TRBV2 and TRBJ2-7, with 7 bases identical to TRBD1. CDR1 and CDR2 from the germline V gene are SNHLY and FYNNEI. This CDR3 region has 13 residues. The junction had 6 bases not matched to a gene; V was cut back by 6 bases and J by 4 bases. In DNA, the CDR3 is TGTGCCAGCAGCTCGGGACAGAGATACGAGCAGTACTTC. Amino acid sequence: CASSSGQRYEQYF.

This sequence joins TRBV20-1 and TRBJ2-1, with TRBD1 identical over 8 bases. The CDR3 is 15 amino acids. Germline CDR1 and CDR2: DFQATT and SNEGSKA (reference sequence). With 4 bases clipped from V and 7 bases from J, the junction kept 12 bases outside the gene matches. CDR3 amino acids: CSANPGRTGINEQFF. CDR3 nucleotides: TGCAGTGCTAACCCCGGACGGACAGGGATTAATGAGCAGTTCTTC.

The rearrangement links TRBV2 to TRBJ2-7; 7 positions match TRBD2. The ends lost 0 bases at V and 0 bases at J; junction bases unmatched: 5. CDR1 is SNHLY, CDR2 FYNNEI, per germline. This CDR3 has 16 residues. CDR3 region: CASSEARGGSSYEQYF. The CDR3 coding sequence is TGTGCCAGCAGTGAAGCACGGGGAGGGAGCTCCTACGAGCAGTACTTC.

The V call is TRBV30, the J call TRBJ2-7; D may be TRBD1 or TRBD2 (5 bases each). The CDR3 spans 15 residues. The V end lost 1 base, the J end lost 1 base, and 14 bases lay between the germline ends. CDR1 and CDR2 (germline): GTSNPN, SVGIG (reference sequence). This CDR3 is CAWSAPEGPSYEQYF. The CDR3 nucleotides read TGTGCCTGGAGTGCCCCCGAGGGGCCGTCCTACGAGCAGTACTTC.

The genes are TRBV4-2 and TRBJ2-1, with D uncertain. Per the germline V gene, CDR1 is LGHNA and CDR2 is YNFKEQ. With 0 bases removed from V and 4 bases from J, the gap between germline ends came to 10 bases. The CDR3 covers 15 residues. The CDR3 nucleotides are TGTGCCAGCAGCCAAGAATTGTGGTTGTACAATGAGCAGTTCTTC. It is translated as CASSQELWLYNEQFF.

The chain uses TRBV7-9 and TRBJ2-7; 9 nucleotides line up with TRBD2. The germline V gene encodes CDR1 SEHNR and CDR2 FQNEAQ (reference sequence). The CDR3 has 15 residues. The ends lost 8 bases at V and 6 bases at J; junction bases unmatched: 14. The CDR3 loop is CASGLGGLALSEQYF. The CDR3 DNA follows: TGTGCCAGCGGCCTGGGGGGACTAGCTCTCTCCGAGCAGTACTTC. The full variable domain, its missing parts supplied by reference TRBV7-9 and TRBJ2-7, is DTGVSQNPRHKITKRGQNVTFRCDPISEHNRLYWYRQTLGQGPEFLTYFQNEAQLEKSRLLSDRFSAERPKGSFSTLEIQRTEQGDSAMYLCASGLGGLALSEQYFGPGTRLTVT.

This clonotype was seen more than once but under ten times. The J gene is TRBJ2-7, the V gene TRBV5-1; 9 bases match TRBD2. Germline lookup yields CDR1 SGHRS and CDR2 YFSETQ. This CDR3 contains 16 residues. V trimming: 4 bases; J trimming: 3 bases; junction bases outside the gene matches: 11. The CDR3 reads CASSLPRASGNYEQYF. CDR3 DNA sequence: TGCGCCAGCAGCCTACCTCGGGCTAGCGGGAACTACGAGCAGTACTTC.

Written as DNA, the CDR3 is TGTGCCAGCTACTCGGGACAGGGGGCACCAGAATCTTGGTACTTC. Its protein is CASYSGQGAPESWYF. The chain joins TRBV28 to TRBJ2-7; 12 positions agree with TRBD1. The CDR3 is made up of 15 amino acids. V trimming: 8 bases; J trimming: 12 bases; junction bases outside the gene matches: 17. Germline CDR1 reads MDHEN; CDR2 reads SYDVKM.

The sample holds many counts of this clonotype. The chain uses TRBV7-6 and TRBJ2-1; 7 nucleotides agree with TRBD1. This CDR3 spans 15 amino acids. Germline loops: CDR1 SGHVS, CDR2 FNYEAQ. Germline trimming cut 5 bases from V and 6 bases from J; bases unmatched to any gene: 10. CDR3 coding DNA: TGTGCCAGCAGCCCGGACAGGTTTATAGGCAATGAGCAGTTCTTC. It translates to CASSPDRFIGNEQFF.

The chain uses TRBV9 and TRBJ2-3; the match to TRBD2 covers 7 bases. The CDR3 contains 19 residues. Looked up from germline, CDR1 is SGDLS and CDR2 is YYNGEE. J lost 0 bases, V lost 2 bases, and 15 bases had no gene match. The CDR3 sequence: CASSVSGAGLLMSTDTQYF. The CDR3 nucleotides are TGTGCCAGCAGCGTCAGCGGGGCGGGACTACTGATGAGCACAGATACGCAGTATTTT.

V gene TRBV4-3 combines with J gene TRBJ2-7; 10 bases line up with TRBD1. Germline CDR1 and CDR2: LGHNA and YSLEER. There are 17 residues in the CDR3. Trimming cost V 1 base and J 7 bases; bases outside gene matches: 13. The CDR3 DNA follows: TGCGCCAGCAGCCAAGCCGTTTATCGACAGGGGGCCAGAGAGCAGTACTTC. Translated, it gives CASSQAVYRQGAREQYF.

The chain has TRBV5-6 and TRBJ2-7; D may be TRBD1 or TRBD2 (7 bases each). CDR3 size: 14 residues. V was pared by 5 bases and J by 3 bases, with 15 bases between. Germline values: CDR1 SGHDT, CDR2 YYEEEE. In nucleotides, the CDR3 is TGTGCCAGCAGAGAACAGGGGAGGGACTACGAGCAGTACTTC. It encodes CASREQGRDYEQYF.

The CDR3, as DNA: TGTGCCAGCAGTTACAGGGACGGAGACTCCTACGAGCAGTACTTC. It codes for CASSYRDGDSYEQYF. The J gene is TRBJ2-7, the V gene TRBV6-5; D is perhaps TRBD1 or TRBD2 (5 bases each). V dropped 2 bases and J dropped 0 bases, with 11 bases sitting between them. This CDR3 spans 15 amino acids. Germline V gene lookup returns CDR1 MNHEY and CDR2 SVGAGI.

This clonotype was counted between two and nine times. The genes are TRBV12-3 or TRBV12-4 and TRBJ1-5; 8 bases fit TRBD1. CDR3 length: 16 amino acids. V dropped 3 bases and J dropped 4; count of bases not matched to a gene: 8. The CDR3, as DNA: TGTGCCAGCAGTTTTGAGGGGACAGGCGCAAATCAGCCCCAGCATTTT. It yields the protein CASSFEGTGANQPQHF.

CDR3 DNA: TGCAGTGCTGCACGGGTCGGACAGAGCTACGAGCAGTACTTC. Protein: CSAARVGQSYEQYF. The chain joins TRBV20-1 to TRBJ2-7; tentative D call: TRBD1 (6 bases). Germline lookup yields CDR1 DFQATT and CDR2 SNEGSKA (reference sequence). The V gene lost 5 bases and the J gene lost 3 bases, with 17 bases spanning the gap. This CDR3 contains 14 residues.

In its sample, this clonotype was seen a few times. The chain links TRBV18 to TRBJ1-1, with D possibly matching TRBD1 (6 bases). Germline V lookup: CDR1 KGHSH, CDR2 LQKENI. V gave up 0 bases and J gave up 4 bases, with 12 bases separating them. The CDR3 is made up of 15 amino acids. The CDR3 region has the DNA TGTGCCAGCTCACCACCCCAGGGGTATAGCACTGAAGCTTTCTTT. Amino acid sequence: CASSPPQGYSTEAFF. Using reference TRBV18 and TRBJ1-1 for the parts outside the CDR3, the full variable domain is NAGVMQNPRHLVRRRGQEARLRCSPMKGHSHVYWYRQLPEEGLKFMVYLQKENIIDESGMPKERFSAEFPKEGPSILRIQQVVRGDSAAYFCASSPPQGYSTEAFFGQGTRLTVV.

This clonotype was counted only a few times. The J gene is TRBJ2-1, the V gene TRBV20-1; 9 bases map to TRBD2. Per the germline V gene, CDR1 is DFQATT and CDR2 is SNEGSKA (reference sequence). V gave up 3 bases and J gave up 0 bases; unmatched junction bases: 3. The CDR3 length is 15 residues. CDR3 sequence: CSARGLAASYNEQFF. DNA for the CDR3: TGCAGTGCTAGGGGACTAGCCGCCTCCTACAATGAGCAGTTCTTC.

This chain joins TRBV19 and TRBJ1-5; D unresolved. This CDR3 spans 15 amino acids. The V gene's germline CDR1 is LNHDA and CDR2 SQIVND (reference sequence). The V and J ends lost 3 bases and 0 bases respectively, with 9 bases between them. CDR3 nucleotides: TGTGCCAGTAGTATCCGGGTCTATAGCAATCAGCCCCAGCATTTT. It is translated as CASSIRVYSNQPQHF.

The chain links TRBV4-2 to TRBJ2-2; 7 nucleotides match TRBD1. Per germline, CDR1 LGHNA and CDR2 YNFKEQ. Trimming at V came to 5 bases and at J to 4 bases, leaving 13 bases not matched to a gene. This CDR3 has 17 amino acids. CDR3 sequence (DNA): TGTGCCAGCAGCTATAAGCTCGGGACAGATGGCACCGGGGAGCTGTTTTTT. Translating gives CASSYKLGTDGTGELFF.

This clonotype was detected only a few times. V is TRBV4-2 and J is TRBJ2-3; 13 bases fit TRBD2. Germline V gives CDR1 LGHNA, CDR2 YNFKEQ. The CDR3 runs to 16 residues. Trimming at V came to 4 bases and at J to 6 bases, leaving 7 bases not matched to a gene. CDR3 DNA: TGTGCCAGCAGCCCCCAGGGACTAGCGGGATTGGATACGCAGTATTTT. This gives the protein CASSPQGLAGLDTQYF.